The rows below give T cell receptor beta chains drawn from one sample of a study of lymphopenia after photon versus proton radiotherapy. The table came from immunoSEQ multiplex PCR; TCRdb's copy has only in-frame clones and leaves some out. This table holds about 17,000 clones, 92% found once. This specimen was peripheral blood, taken from a patient treated with photon-based radiotherapy. These receptors originate from a woman aged 40 to 49 with cholangiocarcinoma. Both conserved end residues are part of each CDR3. D genes are given only for firm matches. Only part of the rows carry a size: once, few, many, or a class if the clone is expanded.

CASSPDWDSSYEQYF TGTGCCAGCAGTCCCGATTGGGACAGTTCCTACGAGCAGTACTTC TRBJ2-7 . TRBD1 TRBV28
CASTQGGTEAFF TGTGCCAGCACCCAGGGTGGCACTGAAGCTTTCTTT TRBJ1-1 . . TRBV7-9
CASSSPGGTYSNQPQHF TGTGCCAGCAGCTCGCCCGGAGGGACATATAGCAATCAGCCCCAGCATTTT TRBJ1-5 few . TRBV7-9
CASSSTGGDSYTF TGTGCCAGCAGTTCAACAGGGGGGGATAGCTACACCTTC TRBJ1-2 . TRBD1 TRBV27
CASSPRTGGGVANEKLFF TGTGCCAGCAGCCCACGGACAGGGGGCGGCGTGGCTAATGAAAAACTGTTTTTT TRBJ1-4 . TRBD1 TRBV28
CASSSVAGGSYNEQFF TGTGCCAGCAGCTCAGTAGCGGGGGGTTCCTACAATGAGCAGTTCTTC TRBJ2-1 . TRBD2 TRBV7-8
CASSNRDRGGEQYF TGTGCCAGCAGTAACCGGGACAGGGGGGGCGAGCAGTACTTC TRBJ2-7 . TRBD1 TRBV6-1
CASTLPRRTEAFF TGTGCCAGCACCCTCCCCCGGAGGACTGAAGCTTTCTTT TRBJ1-1 . . TRBV28
CASSLGVAGGRMIDEQFF TGTGCCAGCAGCTTAGGAGTAGCGGGGGGCCGTATGATTGATGAGCAGTTCTTC TRBJ2-1 once TRBD2 TRBV11-3
CASSLISTSNTGELFF TGTGCCAGCAGTTTAATTTCAACGTCGAACACCGGGGAGCTGTTTTTT TRBJ2-2 . . TRBV28
CSVEDTGGRTDTQYF TGCAGCGTTGAAGATACTGGGGGTCGGACAGATACGCAGTATTTT TRBJ2-3 . . TRBV29-1
CASSPSGPSYNEQFF TGTGCCAGCAGTCCTAGCGGGCCTTCCTACAATGAGCAGTTCTTC TRBJ2-1 . TRBD2 TRBV27
CASAPGTSGYTF TGTGCTAGTGCCCCTGGGACGTCTGGCTACACCTTC TRBJ1-2 . . TRBV12-5
CASSLGGGQETQYF TGTGCCAGTAGTTTAGGGGGAGGTCAAGAGACCCAGTACTTC TRBJ2-5 . . TRBV19
CASSPLVSYEQYF TGTGCCAGCAGTCCCCTTGTCTCCTACGAGCAGTACTTC TRBJ2-7 . . TRBV28
CASSPAGGFSSFSYNEQFF TGTGCCAGCAGCCCCGCAGGGGGGTTTTCATCATTCTCCTACAATGAGCAGTTCTTC TRBJ2-1 . . TRBV28
CASSAEQGYGYTF TGTGCCAGCAGTGCGGAACAGGGATATGGCTACACCTTC TRBJ1-2 . . TRBV6-1
CASSVGASNYGYTF TGTGCCTCAAGCGTCGGGGCTTCTAACTATGGCTACACCTTC TRBJ1-2 . . TRBV10-3
CARTYGGGTEAFF TGTGCCCGGACCTACGGAGGGGGCACTGAAGCTTTCTTT TRBJ1-1 . . TRBV30
CASRLPGGYTF TGTGCCAGCCGTCTACCTGGCGGCTACACCTTC TRBJ1-2 . . TRBV6-1